The 14 T cell receptor beta chains listed next were all sequenced from one sample in a study of blood T cell repertoires in COVID-19. Here immunoSEQ multiplex PCR was the method, and the copy in TCRdb shows in-frame clones only, minus some. Seen here are more than 300,000 clones, around 86% observed once, and the top ten hold 8% to 13%. What was sequenced was PBMCs or T cells enriched from blood (not recorded which). These receptors were obtained from a woman aged 18-30 years who had recovered from COVID-19.

This clone was detected once. This chain joins TRBV28 and TRBJ2-1; possible D gene TRBD1, 6 bases. CDR1 and CDR2 (germline): MDHEN, SYDVKM. V shed 5 bases and J shed 0 bases, with 23 bases lying between them. This CDR3 is 19 amino acids long. CDR3 DNA sequence: TGTGCCAGCAGTCCCCCGGCAGGGGCAAGAGGAAGCTCCTACAATGAGCAGTTCTTC. This sequence encodes CASSPPAGARGSSYNEQFF.

The chain combines TRBV27 with TRBJ2-7; 10 bases align to TRBD2. CDR1 is MNHEY and CDR2 is SMNVEV in the germline V gene (reference sequence). The trim removed 7 bases at V and 6 bases at J, leaving 9 bases unmatched. The length of the CDR3 is 14 residues. This CDR3 is CASTSAGGPFEQYF. The CDR3 nucleotides read TGTGCCAGCACTTCAGCGGGAGGGCCTTTCGAGCAGTACTTC.

This clone was observed a few times. The chain joins TRBV3-1 (or the pseudogene TRBV3-2) to TRBJ2-2; D is uncertain. The CDR3 totals 13 residues. Germline V lookup: CDR1 LGHDT, CDR2 YNNKEL (reference sequence). V dropped 4 bases and J dropped 3 bases, with 6 bases sitting between them. This CDR3 is CASSRIDTGELFF. The CDR3 nucleotides read TGTGCCAGCAGCCGCATAGACACCGGGGAGCTGTTTTTT.

This chain uses TRBV30 with TRBJ2-7; 11 bases are a match to TRBD1. V trimming: 7 bases; J trimming: 3 bases; junction bases outside the gene matches: 5. CDR1 and CDR2 (germline): GTSNPN, SVGIG (reference sequence). The CDR3 contains 13 residues. This chain's CDR3 is CASTGTGGYEQYF. CDR3 in DNA: TGTGCCTCAACCGGGACAGGGGGCTACGAGCAGTACTTC. The whole variable domain, filled in from reference TRBV30 and TRBJ2-7, reads SQTIHQWPATLVQPVGSPLSLECTVEGTSNPNLYWYRQAAGRGLQLLFYSVGIGQISSEVPQNLSASRPQDRQFILSSKKLLLSDSGFYLCASTGTGGYEQYFGPGTRLTVT.

This sequence joins TRBV6-5 and TRBJ1-1, with D hard to call. The germline V gene encodes CDR1 MNHEY and CDR2 SVGAGI. The V end lost 0 bases, the J end lost 3 bases, and 11 bases lay between the germline ends. This CDR3 has 15 residues. CDR3 loop: CASSYSRVSYTEAFF. The CDR3 region has the DNA TGTGCCAGCAGTTACTCTCGGGTCAGCTACACTGAAGCTTTCTTT.

The chain links TRBV18 to TRBJ1-3; D possibly corresponds to TRBD1 (5 bases). In germline, CDR1 is KGHSH, CDR2 LQKENI. The CDR3 sequence is 16 residues long. V was clipped by 0 bases and J by 1 base, with 10 bases between them. CDR3 sequence reads: CASSPPDISSGNTIYF. CDR3 in DNA: TGTGCCAGCTCACCACCGGACATCTCGTCTGGAAACACCATATATTTT.

The rearrangement joins TRBV9 to TRBJ2-5; 7 bases line up with TRBD2. Germline CDR1 is SGDLS and CDR2 is YYNGEE. The ends lost 1 base at V and 2 bases at J; junction bases unmatched: 5. This CDR3 comprises 15 residues. CDR3 sequence: CASSVWSGAQETQYF. CDR3 DNA: TGTGCCAGCAGCGTATGGAGCGGGGCACAAGAGACCCAGTACTTC. The full variable domain, completed using reference TRBV9 and TRBJ2-5, is DSGVTQTPKHLITATGQRVTLRCSPRSGDLSVYWYQQSLDQGLQFLIQYYNGEERAKGNILERFSAQQFPDLHSELNLSSLELGDSALYFCASSVWSGAQETQYFGPGTRLLVL.

The J gene is TRBJ1-6, the V gene TRBV19, with D tentatively TRBD1 (6 bases). V gave up 4 bases and J gave up 10 bases, with 14 bases separating them. This CDR3 has 14 amino acids. From germline, CDR1 is LNHDA and CDR2 SQIVND (reference sequence). DNA for the CDR3: TGTGCCAGTAGTAGCAGGGGTGGGGACTCACCCCTCCACTTT. Its protein product is CASSSRGGDSPLHF.

Here the CDR3 reads CASSLAGYRNQPQHF. CDR3 sequence (DNA): TGCGCCAGCAGCTTGGCAGGGTACAGAAATCAGCCCCAGCATTTT. V gene TRBV5-1 combines with J gene TRBJ1-5, with a possible D match to TRBD1 (5 bases). V was cut by 0 bases and J by 4 bases, with 11 bases left in between. Per germline, CDR1 SGHRS and CDR2 YFSETQ. The CDR3 extends over 15 amino acids.

This chain uses TRBV6-5 with TRBJ1-2; no clear D gene. V was pared by 7 bases and J by 2 bases, with 14 bases between. Germline V gene sequence: CDR1 MNHEY, CDR2 SVGAGI. The CDR3 extends over 14 amino acids. CDR3 amino acids: CASTHPRENYGYTF. CDR3 DNA: TGTGCCAGCACCCACCCCCGAGAAAACTATGGCTACACCTTC.

The chain couples TRBV5-1 to TRBJ2-2; D may be TRBD2 (6 bases). The CDR3 contains 16 residues. V was pared by 3 bases and J by 0 bases, with 12 bases between. Per the germline V gene, CDR1 is SGHRS and CDR2 is YFSETQ. CDR3 in DNA: TGCGCCAGCAGCTCATCGGGACTCTCGAACACCGGGGAGCTGTTTTTT. Encoded protein: CASSSSGLSNTGELFF.

The sample holds a few counts of this clone. The rearrangement links TRBV5-1 to TRBJ1-1; D unclear. This CDR3 is 13 amino acids long. CDR1 is SGHRS, CDR2 YFSETQ, per germline. Trimming cost V 0 bases and J 6 bases, with 9 bases left between them. CDR3 protein: CASSLAGFAEAFF. The CDR3 DNA reads TGCGCCAGCAGCTTGGCGGGGTTCGCTGAAGCTTTCTTT. Looking up the rest from reference TRBV5-1 and TRBJ1-1 gives the full variable domain: KAGVTQTPRYLIKTRGQQVTLSCSPISGHRSVSWYQQTPGQGLQFLFEYFSETQRNKGNFPGRFSGRQFSNSRSEMNVSTLELGDSALYLCASSLAGFAEAFFGQGTRLTVV.

V gene TRBV30 combines with J gene TRBJ2-1, with D tentatively TRBD2 (6 bases). V was clipped by 3 bases and J by 7 bases, with 16 bases between them. The CDR3 runs to 14 residues. The germline V gene encodes CDR1 GTSNPN and CDR2 SVGIG (reference sequence). CDR3 nucleotides: TGTGCCTGGAGGGGAGGTGGCCCGCTTAATGAGCAGTTCTTC. Its translation is CAWRGGGPLNEQFF.

The chain has TRBV19 and TRBJ1-2, with 8 bases that match TRBD1. V shed 5 bases and J 4 bases; nucleotides not matched to a gene: 9. This CDR3 is 15 amino acids long. The germline gives CDR1 LNHDA, CDR2 SQIVND (reference sequence). The CDR3: CASSPGGFGAYGYTF. The CDR3 DNA sequence: TGTGCCAGTAGTCCAGGGGGCTTCGGAGCCTATGGCTACACCTTC.